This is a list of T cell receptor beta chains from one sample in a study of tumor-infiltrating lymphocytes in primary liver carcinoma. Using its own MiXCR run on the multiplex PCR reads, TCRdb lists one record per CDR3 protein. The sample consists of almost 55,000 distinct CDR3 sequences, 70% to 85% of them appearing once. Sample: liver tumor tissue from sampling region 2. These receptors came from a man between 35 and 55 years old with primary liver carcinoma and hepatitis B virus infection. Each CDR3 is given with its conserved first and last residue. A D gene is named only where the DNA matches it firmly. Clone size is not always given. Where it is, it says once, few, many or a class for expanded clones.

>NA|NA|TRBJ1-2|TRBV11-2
TGTGCCAGCTGCTTAGAGGGGAGTTATGGCTACACCTTC
CASCLEGSYGYTF
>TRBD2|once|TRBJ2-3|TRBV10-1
TGCGCCAGCTCTCCATCTAGCGGGGGCACAGTTACGCAGTATTTT
CASSPSSGGTVTQYF
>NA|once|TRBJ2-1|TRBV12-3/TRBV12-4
TGTGCCAGCAGCCCTCCAACAGTTAGGCGGGATGAGCAGTCCTTC
CASSPPTVRRDEQSF
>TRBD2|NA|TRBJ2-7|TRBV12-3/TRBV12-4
TGTGCCAGCGGTTTTAGCGGGAACTCCTACGAGCAGTACTTC
CASGFSGNSYEQYF
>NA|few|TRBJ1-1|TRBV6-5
TGTGCCAGCAGTTTACTCGGGATTTCCATAAACACTGAAGCTTTCTTT
CASSLLGISINTEAFF
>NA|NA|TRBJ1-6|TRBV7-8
TGTGCCAGCAGCTTAGGTCGACAGGAGAATAACTCACCCTTCCACTTT
CASSLGRQENNSPFHF
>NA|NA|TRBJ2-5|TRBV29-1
TGCAGCGTTGATAGGGGGGAGGTAGAGACCCAGCATTTC
CSVDRGEVETQHF
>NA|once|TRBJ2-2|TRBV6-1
TGTACCAGCAGTGATCTTAGCCTCATCGGGGAGCTGTTTTTT
CTSSDLSLIGELFF
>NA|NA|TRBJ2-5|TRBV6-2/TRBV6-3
TGTGCCAGCAGTTACTCGGGTGAGCAAGAGACCCAGTACTTC
CASSYSGEQETQYF
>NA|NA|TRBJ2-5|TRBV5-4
TGTGCCAGCAGCGATGGGGATACAGGGCAAGAGACCCAGCACTTC
CASSDGDTGQETQHF
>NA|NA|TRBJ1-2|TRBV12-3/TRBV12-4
TGTGCCAGCAGTACCGCAAGGGGGACGCTTGGCTACACCTTC
CASSTARGTLGYTF
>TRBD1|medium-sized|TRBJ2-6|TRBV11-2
TGTGCCAGCAGCTTAAGACAGGGGGGCCCCTCTGGGGCCAACGTCCTGACTTTC
CASSLRQGGPSGANVLTF
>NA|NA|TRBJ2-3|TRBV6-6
TGTGCCGGAACCGGAGACCCGGGAGTCCACACGCAGTATTTT
CAGTGDPGVHTQYF
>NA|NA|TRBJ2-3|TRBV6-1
TGTGCCAGCAATGTGGGAGCTAGCATAGATACGCAGTATTTT
CASNVGASIDTQYF
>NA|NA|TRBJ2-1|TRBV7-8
TGTGCCAGCAGACAGAGGGGCGGTACATACAATGAGTACTTCTTC
CASRQRGGTYNEYFF
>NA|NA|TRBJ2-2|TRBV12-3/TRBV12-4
TGTGCCAACAGTTTATACCCAGGGTCGGACGCCGGGGAGCTGTTTTTT
CANSLYPGSDAGELFF
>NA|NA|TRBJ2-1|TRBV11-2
TGTGCCACCGTGCAAGACCAACCATCCTACAATGATCAGTTCTTC
CATVQDQPSYNDQFF
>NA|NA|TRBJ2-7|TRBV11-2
TGTGCCAGCGACGCTTACTGCGAGCAGTACTTC
CASDAYCEQYF
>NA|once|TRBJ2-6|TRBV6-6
TGTGGCAGCAGTCATACAGGGTCCGGGGCCAACGTCCTGACTTTC
CGSSHTGSGANVLTF
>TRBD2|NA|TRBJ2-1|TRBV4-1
TGCACCAGCAGCCACCCCGGACTAGCGGGATACTACAATGAGCAGTTCTTC
CTSSHPGLAGYYNEQFF
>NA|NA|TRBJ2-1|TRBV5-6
TGTGCCAGTAACCCAGTGGTAGGGAGCTCCTACAATGAGCAGTTCTTC
CASNPVVGSSYNEQFF